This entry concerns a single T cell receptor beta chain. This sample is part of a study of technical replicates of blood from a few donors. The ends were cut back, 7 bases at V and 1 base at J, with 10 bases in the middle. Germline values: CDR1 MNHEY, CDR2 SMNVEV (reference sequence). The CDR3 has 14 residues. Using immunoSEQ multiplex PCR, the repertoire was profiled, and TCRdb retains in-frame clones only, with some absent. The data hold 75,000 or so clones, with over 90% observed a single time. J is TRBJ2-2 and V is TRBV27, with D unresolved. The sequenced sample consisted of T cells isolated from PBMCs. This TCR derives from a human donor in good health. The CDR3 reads CASMRYRNTGELFF. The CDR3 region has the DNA TGTGCCAGCATGCGATATAGGAACACCGGGGAGCTGTTTTTT.